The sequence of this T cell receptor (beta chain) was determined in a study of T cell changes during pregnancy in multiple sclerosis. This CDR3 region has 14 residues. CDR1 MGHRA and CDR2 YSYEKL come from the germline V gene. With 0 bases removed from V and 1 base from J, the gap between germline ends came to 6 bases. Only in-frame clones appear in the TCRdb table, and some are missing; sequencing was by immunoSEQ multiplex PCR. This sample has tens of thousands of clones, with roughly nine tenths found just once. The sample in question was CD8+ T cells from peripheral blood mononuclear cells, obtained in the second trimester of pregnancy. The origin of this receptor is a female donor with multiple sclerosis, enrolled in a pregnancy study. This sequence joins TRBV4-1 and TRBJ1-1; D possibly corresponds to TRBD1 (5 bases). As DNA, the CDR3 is TGCGCCAGCAGCCAAGATCAGGGGAACACTGAAGCTTTCTTT. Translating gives CASSQDQGNTEAFF.